Listed below are T cell receptor beta chains from one sample, sequenced in a study of T cell responses to AZD1222 COVID-19 vaccine. Measured with immunoSEQ multiplex PCR; TCRdb has only the in-frame clones, and not every one. Of more than 100,000 clones in the sample, approximately 89% were seen once. The sample was peripheral blood, taken on day 0 of AZD1222 vaccination. Receptor source: an adult in good health. Each CDR3 is given with its conserved first and last residue. D genes are given only for firm matches. Clone size is stated in some rows and not others, as once, few, many or a class when expanded.

TRBV3-1/TRBV3-2	-	TRBJ1-5	-	CASSQAVRDQPQHF	TGTGCCAGCAGCCAAGCAGTTCGCGATCAGCCCCAGCATTTT
TRBV28	TRBD1	TRBJ1-2	-	CATRDSPAYSGYTF	TGTGCCACACGGGACAGCCCTGCTTATAGTGGCTACACCTTC
TRBV18	-	TRBJ1-1	-	CASSPAWRDTEAFF	TGTGCCAGCTCACCGGCCTGGAGGGACACTGAAGCTTTCTTT
TRBV11-1	-	TRBJ2-1	-	CASSTFGVYNEQFF	TGTGCCAGCAGCACCTTTGGGGTTTACAATGAGCAGTTCTTC
TRBV7-9	-	TRBJ1-5	-	CASSLGGSHQPQHF	TGTGCCAGCAGCTTAGGGGGGTCACATCAGCCCCAGCATTTT
TRBV19	-	TRBJ1-5	-	CASTVLSGNNQPQHF	TGTGCCAGTACCGTGCTCTCCGGAAACAATCAGCCCCAGCATTTT
TRBV7-2	-	TRBJ2-7	-	CASSQTSQASYEQYF	TGTGCCAGCAGCCAAACCAGCCAGGCCTCCTACGAGCAGTACTTC
TRBV12-3/TRBV12-4	-	TRBJ1-4	-	CASSLIPLEKLFF	TGTGCCAGCAGTTTAATCCCCCTTGAAAAACTGTTTTTT
TRBV10-3	TRBD2	TRBJ2-3	-	CAISEWTSGGSSTDTQYF	TGTGCCATCAGTGAGTGGACTAGCGGGGGATCTAGCACAGATACGCAGTATTTT
TRBV19	-	TRBJ2-1	once	CASSISHEGSYNEQFF	TGTGCCAGTAGTATAAGTCATGAGGGGTCCTACAATGAGCAGTTCTTC
TRBV5-1	-	TRBJ1-1	-	CASSLVRGSPILNTEAFF	TGCGCCAGCAGCTTGGTTAGGGGATCACCGATTCTGAACACTGAAGCTTTCTTT
TRBV19	-	TRBJ1-5	-	CASSMKGASNQPQHF	TGTGCCAGTAGTATGAAAGGGGCTAGCAATCAGCCCCAGCATTTT
TRBV9	-	TRBJ2-1	few	CASSFRGRLEGEQFF	TGTGCCAGCAGCTTTAGGGGGAGACTAGAGGGTGAGCAGTTCTTC
TRBV13	-	TRBJ1-6	-	CASSLQTGGGSPLHF	TGTGCCAGCAGCTTACAGACAGGCGGGGGTTCACCCCTCCACTTT
TRBV5-1	-	TRBJ1-2	-	CASSLDRADRDYGYTF	TGCGCCAGCAGCTTGGACAGGGCGGATCGGGACTATGGCTACACCTTC
TRBV7-9	TRBD1	TRBJ1-3	once	CASSGTGGNTIYF	TGTGCCAGCAGCGGGACAGGGGGAAACACCATATATTTT
TRBV28	-	TRBJ1-3	-	CASSSGSAERTIYF	TGTGCCAGCAGTTCGGGCTCCGCCGAACGCACCATATATTTT
TRBV7-9	TRBD1	TRBJ1-5	-	CASSEDRAGNQPQHF	TGTGCCAGCAGCGAAGACAGGGCGGGCAATCAGCCCCAGCATTTT
TRBV5-1	-	TRBJ1-1	-	CASSLEGPDLNTEAFF	TGCGCCAGCAGCTTGGAGGGCCCAGATCTGAACACTGAAGCTTTCTTT
TRBV6-1	-	TRBJ2-3	-	CASSERQDPSTDTQYF	TGTGCCAGCAGTGAAAGACAGGACCCTAGCACAGATACGCAGTATTTT
TRBV7-9	TRBD1	TRBJ2-1	-	CASSLSGTGGNEQFF	TGTGCCAGCAGCTTGTCCGGGACAGGGGGTAATGAGCAGTTCTTC